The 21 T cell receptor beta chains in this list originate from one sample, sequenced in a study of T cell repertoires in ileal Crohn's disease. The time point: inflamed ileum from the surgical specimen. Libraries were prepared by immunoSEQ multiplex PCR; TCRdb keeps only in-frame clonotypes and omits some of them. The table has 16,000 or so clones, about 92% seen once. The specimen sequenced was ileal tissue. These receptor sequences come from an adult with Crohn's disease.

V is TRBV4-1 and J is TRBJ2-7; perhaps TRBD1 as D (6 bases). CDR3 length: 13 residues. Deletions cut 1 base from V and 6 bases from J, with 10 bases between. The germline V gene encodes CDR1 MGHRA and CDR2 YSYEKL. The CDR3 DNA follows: TGCGCCAGCAGCCAAGGCAGGGGTGCCGAGCAGTACTTC. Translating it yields CASSQGRGAEQYF.

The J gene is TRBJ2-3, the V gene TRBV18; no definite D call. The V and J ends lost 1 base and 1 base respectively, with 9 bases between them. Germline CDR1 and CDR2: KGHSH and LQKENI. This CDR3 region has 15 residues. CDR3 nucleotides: TGTGCCAGCTCACCACTAGACGGACGCACAGATACGCAGTATTTT. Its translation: CASSPLDGRTDTQYF. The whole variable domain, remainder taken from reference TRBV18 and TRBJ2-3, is NAGVMQNPRHLVRRRGQEARLRCSPMKGHSHVYWYRQLPEEGLKFMVYLQKENIIDESGMPKERFSAEFPKEGPSILRIQQVVRGDSAAYFCASSPLDGRTDTQYFGPGTRLTVL.

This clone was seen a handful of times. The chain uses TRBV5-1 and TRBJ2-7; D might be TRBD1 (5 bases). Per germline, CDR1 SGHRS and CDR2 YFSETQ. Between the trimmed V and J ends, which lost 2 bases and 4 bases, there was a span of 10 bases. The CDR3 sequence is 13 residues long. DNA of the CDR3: TGCGCCAGCAGCTTTTCAGGGTTTTACGAGCAGTACTTC. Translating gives CASSFSGFYEQYF.

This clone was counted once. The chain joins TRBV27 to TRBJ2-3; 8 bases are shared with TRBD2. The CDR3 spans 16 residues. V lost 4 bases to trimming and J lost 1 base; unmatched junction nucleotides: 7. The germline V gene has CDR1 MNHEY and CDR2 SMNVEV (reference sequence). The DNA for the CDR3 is TGTGCCAGCAGTTCCTTAGCGGGGCTACGCACAGATACGCAGTATTTT. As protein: CASSSLAGLRTDTQYF.

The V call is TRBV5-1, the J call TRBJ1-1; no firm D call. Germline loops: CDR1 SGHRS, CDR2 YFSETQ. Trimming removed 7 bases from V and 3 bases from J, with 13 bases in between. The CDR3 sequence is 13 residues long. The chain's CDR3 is CASEAGADTEAFF. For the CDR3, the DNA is TGCGCCAGCGAGGCAGGAGCGGACACTGAAGCTTTCTTT.

CDR3 sequence: CATSRDIRAFF. The CDR3 DNA follows: TGTGCCACCAGCAGAGATATTCGAGCTTTCTTT. This chain connects TRBV15 to TRBJ1-1; D not resolved. CDR1 is LNHNV and CDR2 is YYDKDF in the germline V gene (reference sequence). The CDR3 covers 11 residues. Trimming cost V 0 bases and J 10 bases, with 6 bases left between them.

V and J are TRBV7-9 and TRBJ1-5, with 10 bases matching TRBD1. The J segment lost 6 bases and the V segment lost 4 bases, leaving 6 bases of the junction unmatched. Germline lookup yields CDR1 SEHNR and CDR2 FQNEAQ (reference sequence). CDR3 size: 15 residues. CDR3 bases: TGTGCCAGCAGCTCCGGGACAGGGGAGGGTCAGCCCCAGCATTTT. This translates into CASSSGTGEGQPQHF.

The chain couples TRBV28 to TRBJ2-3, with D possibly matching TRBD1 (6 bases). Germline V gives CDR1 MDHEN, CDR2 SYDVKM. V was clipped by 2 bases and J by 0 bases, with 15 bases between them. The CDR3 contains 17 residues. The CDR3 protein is CASSLPITGTSTDTQYF. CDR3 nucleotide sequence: TGTGCCAGCAGTTTACCGATCACAGGGACGAGCACAGATACGCAGTATTTT.

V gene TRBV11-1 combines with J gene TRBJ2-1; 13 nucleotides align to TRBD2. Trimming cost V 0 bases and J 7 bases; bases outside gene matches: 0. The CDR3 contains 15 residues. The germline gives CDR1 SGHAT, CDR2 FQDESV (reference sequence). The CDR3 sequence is CASSLATSGGNEQFF. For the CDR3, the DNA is TGTGCCAGCAGCTTAGCGACTAGCGGGGGGAATGAGCAGTTCTTC.

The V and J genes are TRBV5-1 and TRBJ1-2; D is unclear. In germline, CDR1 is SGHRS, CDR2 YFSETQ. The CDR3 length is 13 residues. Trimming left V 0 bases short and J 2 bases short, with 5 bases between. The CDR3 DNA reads TGCGCCAGCAGCTTGGGAGGGAACTATGGCTACACCTTC. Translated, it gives CASSLGGNYGYTF. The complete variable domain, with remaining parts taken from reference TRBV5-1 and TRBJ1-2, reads KAGVTQTPRYLIKTRGQQVTLSCSPISGHRSVSWYQQTPGQGLQFLFEYFSETQRNKGNFPGRFSGRQFSNSRSEMNVSTLELGDSALYLCASSLGGNYGYTFGSGTRLTVV.

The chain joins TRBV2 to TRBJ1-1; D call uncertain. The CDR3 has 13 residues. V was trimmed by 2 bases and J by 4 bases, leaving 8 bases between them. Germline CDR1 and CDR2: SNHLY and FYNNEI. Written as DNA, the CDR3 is TGTGCCAGCAGTGAACAGGTAATCACTGAAGCTTTCTTT. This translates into CASSEQVITEAFF.

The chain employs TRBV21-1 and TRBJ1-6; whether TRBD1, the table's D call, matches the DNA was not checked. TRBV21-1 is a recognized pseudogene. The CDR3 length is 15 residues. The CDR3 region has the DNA TGTGCCAGCAGCAAAGGGGGACAGGGGAATTCACCCCTCCACTTT. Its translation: CASSKGGQGNSPLHF.

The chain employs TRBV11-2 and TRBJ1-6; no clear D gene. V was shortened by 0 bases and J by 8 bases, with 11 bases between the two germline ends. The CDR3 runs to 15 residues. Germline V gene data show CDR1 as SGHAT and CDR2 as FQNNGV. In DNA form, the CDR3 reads TGTGCCAGCAGCTTAGATGGGTTTACTTATTCACCCCTCCACTTT. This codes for CASSLDGFTYSPLHF.

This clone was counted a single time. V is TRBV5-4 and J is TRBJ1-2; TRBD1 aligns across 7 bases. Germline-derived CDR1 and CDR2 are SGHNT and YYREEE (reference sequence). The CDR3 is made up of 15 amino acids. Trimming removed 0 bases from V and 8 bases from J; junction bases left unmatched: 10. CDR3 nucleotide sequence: TGTGCCAGCAGCTTGGACAGGGGCCCCGCAAGGGGCTACACCTTC. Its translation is CASSLDRGPARGYTF.

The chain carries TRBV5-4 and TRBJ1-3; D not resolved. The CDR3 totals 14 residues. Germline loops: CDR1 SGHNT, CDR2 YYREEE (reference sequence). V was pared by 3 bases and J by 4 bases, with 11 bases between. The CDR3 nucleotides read TGTGCCAGCAGCTCCGGTCTGGCGGGAAACACCATATATTTT. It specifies CASSSGLAGNTIYF.

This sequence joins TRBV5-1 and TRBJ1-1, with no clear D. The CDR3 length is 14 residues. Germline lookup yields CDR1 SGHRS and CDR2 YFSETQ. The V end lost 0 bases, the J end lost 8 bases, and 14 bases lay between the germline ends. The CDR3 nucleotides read TGCGCCAGCAGCTTGGCAATCGGAGCGTGGGAAGCTTTCTTT. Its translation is CASSLAIGAWEAFF.

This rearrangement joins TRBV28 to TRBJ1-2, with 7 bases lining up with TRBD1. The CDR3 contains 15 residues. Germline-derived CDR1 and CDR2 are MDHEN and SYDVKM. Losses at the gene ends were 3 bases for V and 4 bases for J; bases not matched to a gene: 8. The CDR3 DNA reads TGTGCCAGCAGTTTGGGACAGCCTTTTTCCTATGGCTACACCTTC. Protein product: CASSLGQPFSYGYTF.

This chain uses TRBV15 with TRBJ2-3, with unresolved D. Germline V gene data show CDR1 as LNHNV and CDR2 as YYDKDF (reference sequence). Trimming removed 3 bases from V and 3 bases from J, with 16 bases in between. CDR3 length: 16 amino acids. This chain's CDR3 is CATSSYDRTRTDTQYF. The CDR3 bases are TGTGCCACCAGCAGTTACGACCGGACCCGAACAGATACGCAGTATTTT.

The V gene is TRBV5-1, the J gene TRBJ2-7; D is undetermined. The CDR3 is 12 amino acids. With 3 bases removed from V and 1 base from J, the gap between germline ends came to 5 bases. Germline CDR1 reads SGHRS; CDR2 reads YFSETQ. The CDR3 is CASSSQSYEQYF. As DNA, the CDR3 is TGCGCCAGCAGCTCCCAATCCTACGAGCAGTACTTC. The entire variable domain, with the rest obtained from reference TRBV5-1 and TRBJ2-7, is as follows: KAGVTQTPRYLIKTRGQQVTLSCSPISGHRSVSWYQQTPGQGLQFLFEYFSETQRNKGNFPGRFSGRQFSNSRSEMNVSTLELGDSALYLCASSSQSYEQYFGPGTRLTVT.

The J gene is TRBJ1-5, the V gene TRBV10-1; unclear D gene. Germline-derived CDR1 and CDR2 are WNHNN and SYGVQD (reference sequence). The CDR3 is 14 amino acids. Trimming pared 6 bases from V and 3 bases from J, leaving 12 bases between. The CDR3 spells CASSPYSTNQPQHF. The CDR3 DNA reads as TGCGCCAGCAGCCCATACTCAACCAATCAGCCCCAGCATTTT.

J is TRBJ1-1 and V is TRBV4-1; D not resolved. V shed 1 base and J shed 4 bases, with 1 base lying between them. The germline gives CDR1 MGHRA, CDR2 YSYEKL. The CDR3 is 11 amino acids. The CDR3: CASSQATEAFF. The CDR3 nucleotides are TGCGCCAGCAGCCAAGCCACTGAAGCTTTCTTT.